A single sample is the source of the 3 T cell receptor beta chains below, sequenced in a study of technical replicates of blood from four donors. Here immunoSEQ multiplex PCR was the method, and the copy in TCRdb shows in-frame clones only, minus some. The top ten clones hold 3.5% to 4.5% of a sample with about 56,000 clones, just over 90% of them seen once. What was sequenced was PBMCs. All receptors derive from a human donor in good health. Some clones in this sample may be carry-over from other donors' samples.

The chain employs TRBV27 and TRBJ2-7, with 8 bases aligning to TRBD1. V gave up 0 bases and J gave up 4 bases; unmatched junction bases: 8. The V gene's germline CDR1 is MNHEY and CDR2 SMNVEV (reference sequence). The CDR3 covers 16 residues. CDR3 sequence (DNA): TGTGCCAGCAGTTTATCATTGGGACAGGCCTTATACGAGCAGTACTTC. This codes for CASSLSLGQALYEQYF.

The V gene is TRBV2, the J gene TRBJ1-5; 7 nucleotides line up with TRBD1. CDR3 length: 13 residues. The germline V gene has CDR1 SNHLY and CDR2 FYNNEI. With 6 bases clipped from V and 3 bases from J, the junction kept 2 bases outside the gene matches. CDR3: CASRGQPNQPQHF. Here the CDR3 DNA reads TGTGCCAGCAGGGGACAGCCCAATCAGCCCCAGCATTTT.

The chain recombines TRBV30 with TRBJ1-3; D call uncertain. Trimming pared 2 bases from V and 3 bases from J, leaving 5 bases between. The germline V gene encodes CDR1 GTSNPN and CDR2 SVGIG (reference sequence). The CDR3 sequence is 12 residues long. CDR3 amino acids: CAWSIHGNTIYF. Here the CDR3 DNA reads TGTGCCTGGAGTATTCATGGAAACACCATATATTTT.